The 30 T cell receptor beta chains in this list originate from one sample, sequenced in a study of blood T cell repertoires in COVID-19. This table comes from immunoSEQ multiplex PCR, and its TCRdb copy is limited to in-frame clones, with some not included. In the table there are roughly 73,000 clones, approximately 86% of which are singletons. Material for sequencing was peripheral blood. These receptors all come from a man between 65 and 85 years old with active COVID-19.

The chain has TRBV14 and TRBJ1-1; TRBD1 matches 8 bases. The CDR3 runs 12 residues. The J segment lost 12 bases and the V segment lost 4 bases, leaving 7 bases of the junction unmatched. CDR1 SGHDN and CDR2 FVKESK come from the germline V gene. CDR3 in DNA: TGTGCCAGCAGCCGTGGACAGGGTAGGCCTTTCTTT. It yields the protein CASSRGQGRPFF.

The CDR3: CASSPGDRQETQYF. In DNA, the CDR3 is TGTGCCAGCAGCCCGGGGGACAGACAAGAGACCCAGTACTTC. The J gene is TRBJ2-5, the V gene TRBV5-8; D may be TRBD1 (7 bases). CDR1 is SGHTS, CDR2 YDEGEE, per germline. Between the trimmed V and J ends, which lost 4 bases and 2 bases, there was a span of 12 bases. The CDR3 contains 14 residues.

The chain carries TRBV5-8 and TRBJ2-6; TRBD2 agrees at 9 bases. The CDR3 is made up of 19 amino acids. Looked up from germline, CDR1 is SGHTS and CDR2 is YDEGEE. Unmatched junction bases numbered 7, after V lost 0 bases and J lost 0 bases. The CDR3, as DNA: TGTGCCAGCAGCTTGGGGTGGGGACTAGCCGGCTCTGGGGCCAACGTCCTGACTTTC. Translated: CASSLGWGLAGSGANVLTF.

V is TRBV3-1 (or the pseudogene TRBV3-2) and J is TRBJ2-5; 9 nucleotides align to TRBD2. This CDR3 is 17 amino acids long. CDR1 is LGHDT and CDR2 is YNNKEL in the germline V gene (reference sequence). J was trimmed by 5 bases and V by 0 bases; bases with no gene match: 10. CDR3 sequence (DNA): TGTGCCAGCAGCCAAGACCAGGCGGGAGGGCCGTGGGAGACCCAGTACTTC. It encodes CASSQDQAGGPWETQYF.

This clone was counted once. The chain combines TRBV7-6 with TRBJ1-2, with TRBD1 identical over 7 bases. The CDR3 is 14 residues long. The germline gives CDR1 SGHVS, CDR2 FNYEAQ. With 5 bases clipped from V and 4 bases from J, the junction kept 7 bases outside the gene matches. CDR3 nucleotides: TGTGCCAGCAGCGCAGCGACAGGGAGCTATGGCTACACCTTC. The encoded protein is CASSAATGSYGYTF.

The chain has TRBV11-3 and TRBJ2-7; D ambiguous. With 5 bases removed from V and 0 bases from J, the gap between germline ends came to 17 bases. Germline V gene sequence: CDR1 SGHNT, CDR2 YENEEA. This CDR3 contains 16 residues. CDR3 in amino acids: CASSPTTQWASYEQYF. In DNA, the CDR3 is TGTGCCAGCAGCCCCACCACCCAATGGGCCTCCTACGAGCAGTACTTC.

The V gene is TRBV6-5, the J gene TRBJ1-1, with 9 bases matching TRBD1. The CDR3 has 13 residues. The V gene's germline CDR1 is MNHEY and CDR2 SVGAGI. V was pared by 8 bases and J by 7 bases, with 8 bases of the junction left unmatched. The CDR3, as DNA: TGTGCCAGCGAAACAGGGGGCGGGGGTGAAGCTTTCTTT. It encodes CASETGGGGEAFF.

CDR3 bases: TGTGCCACCCGCCGGCTAGCGGGAGATACGCAGTATTTT. Translating gives CATRRLAGDTQYF. V is TRBV10-3 and J is TRBJ2-3; 8 bases fit TRBD2. From germline, CDR1 is ENHRY and CDR2 SYGVKD. The CDR3 length is 13 residues. V dropped 10 bases and J dropped 5; count of bases not matched to a gene: 8.

In its sample, this clone was seen once. The chain combines TRBV30 with TRBJ2-1; the match to TRBD2 covers 9 bases. Germline lookup yields CDR1 GTSNPN and CDR2 SVGIG (reference sequence). There are 15 residues in the CDR3. With V trimmed by 4 bases and J by 12 bases, 16 bases remained unmatched. The CDR3 loop reads CAWTSGGIAGVRQFF. In DNA, the CDR3 is TGTGCCTGGACCTCAGGGGGGATAGCGGGAGTGAGGCAGTTCTTC.

The chain recombines TRBV4-3 with TRBJ2-3, with 7 bases fitting TRBD2. The CDR3 totals 15 residues. Trimming took 3 bases from V and 4 from J; bases not matched to a gene: 7. Looked up from germline, CDR1 is LGHNA and CDR2 is YSLEER. CDR3 sequence: CASSQGGERADTQYF. As DNA, the CDR3 is TGCGCCAGCAGCCAGGGGGGGGAGCGGGCAGATACGCAGTATTTT.

The chain uses TRBV5-6 and TRBJ2-7; 12 bases are shared with TRBD2. The germline V gene encodes CDR1 SGHDT and CDR2 YYEEEE. This CDR3 region has 15 residues. Losses at the gene ends were 3 bases for V and 9 bases for J; bases not matched to a gene: 10. CDR3 bases: TGTGCCAGCAGCTGGGGCCCTAGCGGGAGGGCCGCGCAGTACTTC. This translates into CASSWGPSGRAAQYF.

V is TRBV5-8 and J is TRBJ1-1; D gene unclear. This CDR3 comprises 15 residues. The germline V gene encodes CDR1 SGHTS and CDR2 YDEGEE. V lost 4 bases and J 4 bases, leaving 17 bases between the germline ends. CDR3 residues: CASSPGLGFGTEAFF. The DNA for the CDR3 is TGTGCCAGCAGCCCCGGTTTGGGCTTCGGCACTGAAGCTTTCTTT.

The V gene is TRBV18, the J gene TRBJ2-1; 7 bases fit TRBD2. The J segment lost 4 bases and the V segment lost 3 bases, leaving 3 bases of the junction unmatched. Germline CDR1 and CDR2: KGHSH and LQKENI. The CDR3 totals 14 residues. CDR3 amino acids: CASSPLAAYNEQFF. The DNA of the CDR3 is TGTGCCAGCTCACCGCTAGCGGCATACAATGAGCAGTTCTTC. Looking up the rest from reference TRBV18 and TRBJ2-1 gives the full variable domain: NAGVMQNPRHLVRRRGQEARLRCSPMKGHSHVYWYRQLPEEGLKFMVYLQKENIIDESGMPKERFSAEFPKEGPSILRIQQVVRGDSAAYFCASSPLAAYNEQFFGPGTRLTVL.

The rearrangement uses TRBV6-5 and TRBJ1-2, with a possible D match to TRBD1 (6 bases). Trimming stripped 5 bases from V and 7 bases from J, with 11 bases between. Germline CDR1 and CDR2: MNHEY and SVGAGI. The CDR3 is made up of 12 amino acids. CDR3 sequence reads: CASSRQGTGYTF. The CDR3 DNA reads as TGTGCCAGCAGTCGGCAGGGGACTGGCTACACCTTC.

V and J are TRBV5-1 and TRBJ2-2, with 9 bases lining up with TRBD2. This CDR3 region has 18 residues. V trimming: 4 bases; J trimming: 2 bases; junction bases outside the gene matches: 12. Germline V gene lookup returns CDR1 SGHRS and CDR2 YFSETQ. DNA for the CDR3: TGCGCCAGCAGCCCACATCCTATGACTAGCGGAAACACCGGGGAGCTGTTTTTT. Residues: CASSPHPMTSGNTGELFF. Together with reference TRBV5-1 and TRBJ2-2, the CDR3 gives the full variable domain: KAGVTQTPRYLIKTRGQQVTLSCSPISGHRSVSWYQQTPGQGLQFLFEYFSETQRNKGNFPGRFSGRQFSNSRSEMNVSTLELGDSALYLCASSPHPMTSGNTGELFFGEGSRLTVL.

The V gene is TRBV11-2, the J gene TRBJ1-6; maybe TRBD1 (6 bases). With 2 bases removed from V and 7 bases from J, the gap between germline ends came to 9 bases. In germline, CDR1 is SGHAT, CDR2 FQNNGV. The CDR3 runs to 14 residues. The CDR3 coding sequence is TGTGCCAGCAGCTTACCGGGACAAAATTCACCCCTCCACTTT. Its protein is CASSLPGQNSPLHF.

The chain couples TRBV4-2 to TRBJ2-5, with 10 bases identical to TRBD2. Germline trimming cut 0 bases from V and 5 bases from J; bases unmatched to any gene: 12. The CDR3 consists of 18 residues. The V gene's germline CDR1 is LGHNA and CDR2 YNFKEQ. The DNA of the CDR3 is TGTGCCAGCAGCCAAGAGGGGGCTAGCGGGAGCTTGGGCGAGACCCAGTACTTC. Amino acids: CASSQEGASGSLGETQYF.

V gene TRBV20-1 combines with J gene TRBJ2-5; 9 bases fit TRBD2. Germline CDR1 DFQATT, CDR2 SNEGSKA (reference sequence). This CDR3 spans 14 amino acids. V lost 3 bases, J lost 5 bases, and 7 bases stayed unmatched. The CDR3 region has the DNA TGCAGTGCTAGTGCGGGAGGGCCGGGGGAGACCCAGTACTTC. As protein: CSASAGGPGETQYF.

This clone turned up a few times. The chain is built from TRBV7-3 and TRBJ2-2; TRBD2 is a possible D gene (6 bases). The CDR3 sequence is 14 residues long. Trimming removed 5 bases at V and 7 bases at J, with 14 bases between. CDR1 and CDR2 (germline): SGHTA, FQGTGA. The CDR3: CASSPGRDGGELFF. CDR3 coding DNA: TGTGCCAGCAGCCCGGGGCGGGATGGCGGGGAGCTGTTTTTT. The full variable domain, rest sourced from reference TRBV7-3 and TRBJ2-2, is GAGVSQTPSNKVTEKGKYVELRCDPISGHTALYWYRQSLGQGPEFLIYFQGTGAADDSGLPNDRFFAVRPEGSVSTLKIQRTERGDSAVYLCASSPGRDGGELFFGEGSRLTVL.

The chain couples TRBV30 to TRBJ2-7; 12 nucleotides line up with TRBD1. Germline lookup yields CDR1 GTSNPN and CDR2 SVGIG (reference sequence). V gave up 5 bases and J gave up 7 bases; unmatched junction bases: 6. The CDR3 loop spans 13 amino acids. The CDR3 protein is CAWGGQGAREQYF. The CDR3 nucleotides are TGTGCCTGGGGGGGACAGGGGGCGCGGGAGCAGTACTTC.

This chain links TRBV10-2 with TRBJ2-1, with 9 bases that match TRBD1. There are 15 residues in the CDR3. The trim removed 6 bases at V and 5 bases at J, leaving 8 bases unmatched. CDR1 and CDR2 (germline): WSHSY, SAAADI. The CDR3 DNA is TGCGCCAGCAGGGGTGGGGACAGGGCCCACAATGAGCAGTTCTTC. This sequence encodes CASRGGDRAHNEQFF.

This sequence joins TRBV7-2 and TRBJ2-1, with TRBD1 matching over 11 bases. The V segment lost 5 bases and the J segment 10 bases; nucleotides outside the gene matches: 10. This CDR3 is 15 amino acids long. CDR1 is SGHTA, CDR2 FQGNSA, per germline. The DNA of the CDR3 is TGTGCCAGCAGCCCCCGGGACAGGGGGGCTGGGGAGCAGTTCTTC. Translated: CASSPRDRGAGEQFF. Based on the CDR3 plus reference TRBV7-2 and TRBJ2-1, the full variable domain is GAGVSQSPSNKVTEKGKDVELRCDPISGHTALYWYRQSLGQGLEFLIYFQGNSAPDKSGLPSDRFSAERTGGSVSTLTIQRTQQEDSAVYLCASSPRDRGAGEQFFGPGTRLTVL.

This chain joins TRBV6-6 and TRBJ2-5, with TRBD1 matching 7 bases. The V gene end was trimmed by 6 bases and the J gene end by 9 bases; junction bases not matched to a gene: 7. This CDR3 spans 12 amino acids. Looked up from germline, CDR1 is MNHNY and CDR2 is SVGAGI (reference sequence). As DNA, the CDR3 is TGTGCCAGCAGCCCCACCCAGGGGGCCCAGTACTTC. Translated: CASSPTQGAQYF.

The chain combines TRBV4-1 with TRBJ2-1; 7 nucleotides match TRBD1. V lost 2 bases to trimming and J lost 4 bases; unmatched junction nucleotides: 2. This CDR3 region has 14 residues. CDR1 is MGHRA and CDR2 is YSYEKL in the germline V gene. Here the CDR3 reads CASSQKGQYNEQFF. In nucleotides, the CDR3 is TGCGCCAGCAGCCAAAAGGGACAGTACAATGAGCAGTTCTTC.

V is TRBV7-9 and J is TRBJ1-2, with D maybe TRBD1 (5 bases). Trimming took off 7 bases at V and 5 bases at J, with 11 bases between the two ends. CDR3 length equals 12 residues. CDR1 SEHNR and CDR2 FQNEAQ come from the germline V gene (reference sequence). The CDR3 coding sequence is TGTGCCAGCACCACGGGGGGGTATGGCTACACCTTC. It yields the protein CASTTGGYGYTF.

This clone was recorded once. The chain is built from TRBV7-2 and TRBJ2-1; 10 bases agree with TRBD1. Germline lookup yields CDR1 SGHTA and CDR2 FQGNSA. J lost 6 bases, V lost 4 bases, and 6 bases had no gene match. The CDR3 has 15 residues. The CDR3 sequence: CASSSRGQGPNEQFF. In DNA, the CDR3 is TGTGCCAGCAGCTCTCGGGGACAGGGGCCCAATGAGCAGTTCTTC.

The J gene is TRBJ1-5, the V gene TRBV28; D possibly corresponds to TRBD1 (5 bases). The CDR3 has 15 residues. Trimming removed 6 bases at V and 5 bases at J, with 17 bases between. Germline loops: CDR1 MDHEN, CDR2 SYDVKM. The CDR3 DNA sequence: TGTGCCAGCAGGCCCCGGACACAGCCCCATCAGCCCCAGCATTTT. Encoded protein: CASRPRTQPHQPQHF.

DNA for the CDR3: TGTGCCAGCAGCCAAGGGCTAGCGGCGGGGAATGAGCAGTTCTTC. Residues: CASSQGLAAGNEQFF. The rearrangement uses TRBV2 and TRBJ2-1; TRBD2 matches at 7 bases. Losses at the gene ends were 6 bases for V and 7 bases for J; bases not matched to a gene: 12. Per the germline V gene, CDR1 is SNHLY and CDR2 is FYNNEI. The CDR3 is 15 amino acids. The complete variable domain, with remaining parts taken from reference TRBV2 and TRBJ2-1, reads EPEVTQTPSHQVTQMGQEVILRCVPISNHLYFYWYRQILGQKVEFLVSFYNNEISEKSEIFDDQFSVERPDGSNFTLKIRSTKLEDSAMYFCASSQGLAAGNEQFFGPGTRLTVL.

This chain uses TRBV4-1 with TRBJ2-7; the match to TRBD2 covers 7 bases. Germline trimming cut 1 base from V and 1 base from J; bases unmatched to any gene: 7. The germline V gene has CDR1 MGHRA and CDR2 YSYEKL. This CDR3 region has 16 residues. In DNA form, the CDR3 reads TGCGCCAGCAGCCAAGGAGCGGGACTACCATCCTACGAGCAGTACTTC. Translating it yields CASSQGAGLPSYEQYF.

V and J are TRBV7-6 and TRBJ2-1, with TRBD2 matching 7 bases. Losses at the gene ends were 1 base for V and 8 bases for J; bases not matched to a gene: 11. Germline loops: CDR1 SGHVS, CDR2 FNYEAQ. The CDR3 loop spans 16 amino acids. CDR3 sequence: CASSLVGAGDRDEQFF. For the CDR3, the DNA is TGTGCCAGCAGCTTAGTAGGGGCGGGAGATAGGGATGAGCAGTTCTTC. The variable domain in full, completed from reference TRBV7-6 and TRBJ2-1, reads GAGVSQSPRYKVTKRGQDVALRCDPISGHVSLYWYRQALGQGPEFLTYFNYEAQQDKSGLPNDRFSAERPEGSISTLTIQRTEQRDSAMYRCASSLVGAGDRDEQFFGPGTRLTVL.